This is a list of T cell receptor beta chains from one sample in a study of T cell changes during pregnancy in multiple sclerosis. Produced via immunoSEQ multiplex PCR; TCRdb's table is partial and in-frame only. The table includes around 80,000 clones, just over 90% detected once. The sequenced sample was peripheral blood, obtained before pregnancy. The receptors were sampled from a female donor with multiple sclerosis, enrolled in a pregnancy study. The CDR3 runs from the conserved cysteine through the conserved F or W. A D gene is named only where the DNA matches it firmly. Clone size appears in some rows only: once, few, many, or a class for an expanded clone.

cdr3_nt: TGTGCTAGCAGCTCGGACAGGGGACCGACCGGGGAGCTGTTTTTT; cdr3_aa: CASSSDRGPTGELFF; v_call: TRBV7-7; j_call: TRBJ2-2; clone_size: .; d_call: TRBD1
cdr3_nt: TGTGCCAGCAGTTATACCCGATCTAGCGGGAGGGCCCTAATCTACAATGAGCAGTTCTTC; cdr3_aa: CASSYTRSSGRALIYNEQFF; v_call: TRBV27; j_call: TRBJ2-1; clone_size: .; d_call: TRBD2
cdr3_nt: TGTGCCAGCAGTGATCCGGGACAGGGCGACTACGAGCAGTACTTC; cdr3_aa: CASSDPGQGDYEQYF; v_call: TRBV6-1; j_call: TRBJ2-7; clone_size: .; d_call: TRBD1
cdr3_nt: TGTGCCAGCAGCTTGGGAGGCGGAAACACCATATATTTT; cdr3_aa: CASSLGGGNTIYF; v_call: TRBV7-2; j_call: TRBJ1-3; clone_size: .; d_call: .
cdr3_nt: TGTGCCAGCAGTGCGGGGAGGGATTGGGTTATGGGCAATCAGCCCCAGCATTTT; cdr3_aa: CASSAGRDWVMGNQPQHF; v_call: TRBV6-1; j_call: TRBJ1-5; clone_size: .; d_call: .
cdr3_nt: TGTGCCAGCAGTGAAGCGCTGTCGGGTAATGAAAAACTGTTTTTT; cdr3_aa: CASSEALSGNEKLFF; v_call: TRBV2; j_call: TRBJ1-4; clone_size: .; d_call: .
cdr3_nt: TGTGCCAGCAGTTCGGCCCCAGGGGTCGGTTACGAGCAGTACTTC; cdr3_aa: CASSSAPGVGYEQYF; v_call: TRBV5-4; j_call: TRBJ2-7; clone_size: .; d_call: .
cdr3_nt: TGTGCCAGCAGTTGGACAGGCGGCAATCAGCCCCAGCATTTT; cdr3_aa: CASSWTGGNQPQHF; v_call: TRBV6-1; j_call: TRBJ1-5; clone_size: .; d_call: TRBD1
cdr3_nt: TGTGCCAGCAGCCCTAGGACAGGGGTGAGCACTGAAGCTTTCTTT; cdr3_aa: CASSPRTGVSTEAFF; v_call: TRBV13; j_call: TRBJ1-1; clone_size: .; d_call: TRBD1
cdr3_nt: TGCGCCAGCAGTCAAAGCCATCGATGTTGGCAAGCGCTTAGCACAGATACGCAGTATTTT; cdr3_aa: CASSQSHRCWQALSTDTQYF; v_call: TRBV23-1; j_call: TRBJ2-3; clone_size: .; d_call: .
cdr3_nt: TGTGCCGGAACCTTAGCGGGAGATTACAATGAGCAGTTCTTC; cdr3_aa: CAGTLAGDYNEQFF; v_call: TRBV2; j_call: TRBJ2-1; clone_size: .; d_call: TRBD2
cdr3_nt: TGTGCCAGCAGTGAAGCCGGGACAGGGGGCTATGGCTACACCTTC; cdr3_aa: CASSEAGTGGYGYTF; v_call: TRBV6-1; j_call: TRBJ1-2; clone_size: .; d_call: TRBD1
cdr3_nt: TGTGCCAGCAGTGACCTAATCGGGGGGAGGTCCTATGAGCAGTTCTTC; cdr3_aa: CASSDLIGGRSYEQFF; v_call: TRBV25-1; j_call: TRBJ2-1; clone_size: .; d_call: TRBD2
cdr3_nt: TGTGCCAGCAGCTCAGGAGCTAGACAGGGTCGGGACGAGCAGTACTTC; cdr3_aa: CASSSGARQGRDEQYF; v_call: TRBV11-3; j_call: TRBJ2-7; clone_size: few; d_call: TRBD1
cdr3_nt: TGTGCCAGCAGTGAATCCGGGGACAGTTTCAATCAGCCCCAGCATTTT; cdr3_aa: CASSESGDSFNQPQHF; v_call: TRBV25-1; j_call: TRBJ1-5; clone_size: once; d_call: TRBD1
cdr3_nt: TGTGCCAGCAGCTTAGATCTGCAGGGGTCCTACAATGAGCAGTTCTTC; cdr3_aa: CASSLDLQGSYNEQFF; v_call: TRBV11-2; j_call: TRBJ2-1; clone_size: .; d_call: .
cdr3_nt: TGTGCCAGCAGGGGTACAGGGGGCTATGGCTACACCTTC; cdr3_aa: CASRGTGGYGYTF; v_call: TRBV2; j_call: TRBJ1-2; clone_size: few; d_call: TRBD1
cdr3_nt: TGTGCCAGCAGCCGACAGGGTGGTGGTCGGGATACGCAGTATTTT; cdr3_aa: CASSRQGGGRDTQYF; v_call: TRBV2; j_call: TRBJ2-3; clone_size: once; d_call: TRBD1
cdr3_nt: TGTGCCAGCAGCGTACAGGGGAACTATGGCTACACCTTC; cdr3_aa: CASSVQGNYGYTF; v_call: TRBV9; j_call: TRBJ1-2; clone_size: .; d_call: .
cdr3_nt: TGTGCCAGCAGACAGGGAAGAGAGACCCAGTACTTC; cdr3_aa: CASRQGRETQYF; v_call: TRBV2; j_call: TRBJ2-5; clone_size: .; d_call: .
cdr3_nt: TGTGCCAGCAGTCAGACAGGGATTATCCCCTACGAGCAGTACTTC; cdr3_aa: CASSQTGIIPYEQYF; v_call: TRBV27; j_call: TRBJ2-7; clone_size: .; d_call: TRBD1
cdr3_nt: TGCAGCGTTGAAGCGGTGGAGGGGAAGGCAGATACGCAGTATTTT; cdr3_aa: CSVEAVEGKADTQYF; v_call: TRBV29-1; j_call: TRBJ2-3; clone_size: .; d_call: .
cdr3_nt: TGTGCCAGCAGTCAGGGGACTAGCGGGGGGAATGAGCAGTTCTTC; cdr3_aa: CASSQGTSGGNEQFF; v_call: TRBV6-6; j_call: TRBJ2-1; clone_size: .; d_call: TRBD2
cdr3_nt: TGTGCCAGCAGGGACCGGGACTGGCCGTACGAGCAGTACTTC; cdr3_aa: CASRDRDWPYEQYF; v_call: TRBV6-5; j_call: TRBJ2-7; clone_size: once; d_call: .
cdr3_nt: TGTGCCAGCGGGGGGTACAGCACAGATACGCAGTATTTT; cdr3_aa: CASGGYSTDTQYF; v_call: TRBV25-1; j_call: TRBJ2-3; clone_size: .; d_call: .
cdr3_nt: TGTGCCAGCAGCTTACTAGATGGCGGGGAGCTGTTTTTT; cdr3_aa: CASSLLDGGELFF; v_call: TRBV13; j_call: TRBJ2-2; clone_size: .; d_call: .
cdr3_nt: TGTGCCAGCAGCCCCAAAGGGGCTGCGCGGTACTTC; cdr3_aa: CASSPKGAARYF; v_call: TRBV14; j_call: TRBJ2-7; clone_size: .; d_call: .
cdr3_nt: TGTGCCAGCCAAACAGGGTATACCGGGGAGCTGTTTTTT; cdr3_aa: CASQTGYTGELFF; v_call: TRBV28; j_call: TRBJ2-2; clone_size: .; d_call: .
cdr3_nt: TGTGCCAGCACCTCCGGGACCGGGGAGCTGTTTTTT; cdr3_aa: CASTSGTGELFF; v_call: TRBV27; j_call: TRBJ2-2; clone_size: .; d_call: .
cdr3_nt: TGTGCCAGCAGTGCCGTGCAGGGGTTCGGCGAGCAGTACTTC; cdr3_aa: CASSAVQGFGEQYF; v_call: TRBV2; j_call: TRBJ2-7; clone_size: .; d_call: .
cdr3_nt: TGTGCCAGCAGCGTGACAGGGGTCCGTAGCTATGGCTACACCTTC; cdr3_aa: CASSVTGVRSYGYTF; v_call: TRBV7-8; j_call: TRBJ1-2; clone_size: once; d_call: TRBD1
cdr3_nt: TGTGCCAGCACAGGGCCACCATTCTATGGCTACACCTTC; cdr3_aa: CASTGPPFYGYTF; v_call: TRBV6-5; j_call: TRBJ1-2; clone_size: .; d_call: .
cdr3_nt: TGTGCCAGTAGTAGTTCCGGGGGGGGCAATCAGCCCCAGCATTTT; cdr3_aa: CASSSSGGGNQPQHF; v_call: TRBV19; j_call: TRBJ1-5; clone_size: .; d_call: .
cdr3_nt: TGTGCCAGCAGCCCCAGGTCAGGGATGAACTATGGCTACACCTTC; cdr3_aa: CASSPRSGMNYGYTF; v_call: TRBV28; j_call: TRBJ1-2; clone_size: .; d_call: .
cdr3_nt: TGTGCCAGCTCACCACAAGCGCAGAACACCGGGGAGCTGTTTTTT; cdr3_aa: CASSPQAQNTGELFF; v_call: TRBV18; j_call: TRBJ2-2; clone_size: .; d_call: .
cdr3_nt: TGCGCCAGCAGCCGTGGACAGATATCACCCAACTATGGCTACACCTTC; cdr3_aa: CASSRGQISPNYGYTF; v_call: TRBV5-1; j_call: TRBJ1-2; clone_size: .; d_call: .
cdr3_nt: TGTGCCAGCAGCTTGAATTTCGAACAGCTATACGAGCAGTACTTC; cdr3_aa: CASSLNFEQLYEQYF; v_call: TRBV11-2; j_call: TRBJ2-7; clone_size: .; d_call: .
cdr3_nt: TGTGCCACCTTGCAGCAAGAGACCCAGTACTTC; cdr3_aa: CATLQQETQYF; v_call: TRBV15; j_call: TRBJ2-5; clone_size: many; d_call: .
cdr3_nt: TGTGCCACTAATCTAGCGGGAGAACCCTACGAGCAGTACTTC; cdr3_aa: CATNLAGEPYEQYF; v_call: TRBV28; j_call: TRBJ2-7; clone_size: .; d_call: TRBD2
cdr3_nt: TGTGCCAGCAGTTTATTCCTCACGCGACAGCCTCAAGAGACCCAGTACTTC; cdr3_aa: CASSLFLTRQPQETQYF; v_call: TRBV28; j_call: TRBJ2-5; clone_size: .; d_call: .
cdr3_nt: TGCGCCAGCAGCCAAGGGTTACAGGAGCACTACGAGCAGTACTTC; cdr3_aa: CASSQGLQEHYEQYF; v_call: TRBV4-3; j_call: TRBJ2-7; clone_size: once; d_call: .
cdr3_nt: TGTGCCAGCAGCTTAGGTCGACAGATCAATCAGCCCCAGCATTTT; cdr3_aa: CASSLGRQINQPQHF; v_call: TRBV7-8; j_call: TRBJ1-5; clone_size: .; d_call: .
cdr3_nt: TGTGCCAGCAGCGTATCTTCAGGGTTGGACACTGAAGCTTTCTTT; cdr3_aa: CASSVSSGLDTEAFF; v_call: TRBV9; j_call: TRBJ1-1; clone_size: few; d_call: .
cdr3_nt: TGCGCCAGCAGCTTGCCACAGGGTACAGATACGCAGTATTTT; cdr3_aa: CASSLPQGTDTQYF; v_call: TRBV5-1; j_call: TRBJ2-3; clone_size: .; d_call: .
cdr3_nt: TGTGCCAGCACTAAGGACAGAGGCCTAAATCAGCCCCAGCATTTT; cdr3_aa: CASTKDRGLNQPQHF; v_call: TRBV2; j_call: TRBJ1-5; clone_size: once; d_call: .
cdr3_nt: TGTGCCAGCAGGAGGGGGCGAGACGGGCAACATCAGCCCCAGCATTTT; cdr3_aa: CASRRGRDGQHQPQHF; v_call: TRBV21-1; j_call: TRBJ1-5; clone_size: few; d_call: .
cdr3_nt: TGTGCCAGCAGCCAAGCAGGGTCCTCCTACGAGCAGTACTTC; cdr3_aa: CASSQAGSSYEQYF; v_call: TRBV7-2; j_call: TRBJ2-7; clone_size: .; d_call: .
cdr3_nt: TGTGCCAGCATCCTAGGGGCGGAAAATGAAAAACTGTTTTTT; cdr3_aa: CASILGAENEKLFF; v_call: TRBV6-1; j_call: TRBJ1-4; clone_size: .; d_call: .